This record covers a single T cell receptor (beta chain). Making TCR cDNA involved 5'RACE template switching, which added UMIs and a universal primer site. TCRdb re-called the 5' RACE reads with MiXCR, one entry per CDR3 protein. The top ten hold less than 20% of the sample, which has 300,000 to 350,000 distinct CDR3 sequences, roughly 4.3% seen once. Germline V gene sequence: CDR1 MDHEN, CDR2 SYDVKM. Trimming cost V 7 bases and J 7 bases, with 11 bases left between them. This CDR3 has 12 amino acids. This record belongs to a study of T cells after yellow fever vaccination. The overall study: Fractions of low cell number were prepared using SMART-Seq v4 Ultra Low Input.

The rearrangement joins TRBV28 to TRBJ1-5; D is ambiguous. The sample here was PBMCs, taken 15 days after the yellow fever booster vaccination. The sequence derives from a man younger than 35 who received the YFV17D yellow fever vaccine. Here the CDR3 reads CASTPTSQPQHF. As DNA, the CDR3 is TGTGCCAGCACCCCGACGTCCCAGCCCCAGCATTTT.